The source of this T cell receptor (beta chain) is a study of T-cell memory formation after mild COVID-19. In this sample, this clonotype turned up many times. Trimming at V came to 6 bases and at J to 10 bases, leaving 4 bases not matched to a gene. Germline CDR1 is MNHEY and CDR2 is SVGAGI. The CDR3 runs to 11 residues. TCRdb called the 5' RACE reads again in MiXCR, with one record for every CDR3 protein. In the table there are roughly 580,000 distinct CDR3 sequences, roughly 18% of which are singletons. This chain joins TRBV6-5 and TRBJ1-1; TRBD1 agrees at 8 bases. The receptor's source is an adult woman who had mild COVID-19 (a few samples of this study predate the infection). Cell type and time point are not known. What was sequenced was PBMCs or a T cell subset sorted from them (not recorded which). The CDR3 DNA reads as TGTGCCAGCAGACGACAGGGGAGAGCTTTCTTT. It encodes CASRRQGRAFF.